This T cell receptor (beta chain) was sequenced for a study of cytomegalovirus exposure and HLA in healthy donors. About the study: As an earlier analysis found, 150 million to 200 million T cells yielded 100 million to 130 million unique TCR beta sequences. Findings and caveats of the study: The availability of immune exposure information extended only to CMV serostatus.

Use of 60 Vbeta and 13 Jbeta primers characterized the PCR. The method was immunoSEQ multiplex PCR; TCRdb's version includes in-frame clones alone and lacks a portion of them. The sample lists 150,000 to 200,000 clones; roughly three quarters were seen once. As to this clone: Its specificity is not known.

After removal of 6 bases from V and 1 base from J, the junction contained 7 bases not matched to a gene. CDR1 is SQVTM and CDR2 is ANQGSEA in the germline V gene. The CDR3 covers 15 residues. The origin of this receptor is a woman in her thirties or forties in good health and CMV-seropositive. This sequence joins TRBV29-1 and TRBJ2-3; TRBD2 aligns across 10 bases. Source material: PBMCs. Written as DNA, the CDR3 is TGCAGCGTCGAGGGTCTAGCGGGGGGCACAGATACGCAGTATTTT. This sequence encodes CSVEGLAGGTDTQYF.